The 31 T cell receptor beta chains in this list originate from one sample, sequenced in a study of T cells in Graves' hyperthyroidism and ophthalmopathy. Amplification of TCR beta CDR3 regions was performed using RNA transcripts as template. TCR CDR3 underwent first-round RT-PCR with the HTBI primer set. Using its own MiXCR run on the multiplex PCR reads, TCRdb lists one record per CDR3 protein. The data contain fewer than 450,000 distinct CDR3 sequences, under 20% of them singletons. Sequencing used blood. The receptors were gathered from a man younger than 30 with Graves' ophthalmopathy.

This clonotype was recorded a few times. This chain uses TRBV5-1 with TRBJ2-5; 10 bases map to TRBD1. J lost 0 bases, V lost 4 bases, and 12 bases had no gene match. CDR1 is SGHRS and CDR2 is YFSETQ in the germline V gene. CDR3 size: 18 residues. The CDR3 sequence: CASSAGQGSREYQETQYF. The DNA for the CDR3 is TGCGCCAGCAGCGCGGGACAGGGGTCGCGTGAATACCAAGAGACCCAGTACTTC.

This clonotype was counted only a few times. This chain joins TRBV7-8 and TRBJ2-3; D gene unclear. CDR3 length: 13 amino acids. Trimming shortened V by 1 base and J by 4 bases, and 6 bases separated the two germline ends. Per germline, CDR1 SGHVS and CDR2 FQNEAQ. As DNA, the CDR3 is TGTGCCAGCAGCTTAGGATGGGCAGATACGCAGTATTTT. Translation gives CASSLGWADTQYF.

This clonotype came up many times. This sequence joins TRBV27 and TRBJ2-5; 8 bases line up with TRBD1. After removal of 4 bases from V and 5 bases from J, the junction contained 6 bases not matched to a gene. CDR3 length: 14 residues. Germline lookup yields CDR1 MNHEY and CDR2 SMNVEV (reference sequence). The CDR3 is CASSSGQAVETQYF. The CDR3 DNA is TGTGCCAGCAGTTCGGGACAGGCGGTTGAGACCCAGTACTTC.

The V call is TRBV3-1, the J call TRBJ2-2, with D perhaps matching TRBD1 or TRBD2 (5 bases each). V lost 4 bases and J 4 bases, leaving 16 bases between the germline ends. CDR3 length: 16 residues. Germline assignment: CDR1 LGHDT and CDR2 YNNKEL (reference sequence). For the CDR3, the DNA is TGTGCCAGCAGCCCTCCGGGGACCACCGCCACCGGGGAGCTGTTTTTT. It translates to CASSPPGTTATGELFF.

The V call is TRBV28, the J call TRBJ2-7, with 14 bases fitting TRBD2. The germline CDR1 and CDR2 sequences are MDHEN and SYDVKM. Trimming took 5 bases from V and 3 from J; bases not matched to a gene: 6. The CDR3 loop spans 16 amino acids. CDR3 sequence reads: CASSLGLAGGRYEQYF. The DNA of the CDR3 is TGTGCCAGCAGTCTCGGACTAGCGGGAGGCCGCTACGAGCAGTACTTC.

This clonotype has just one count. The chain links TRBV12-3 or TRBV12-4 to TRBJ1-5; no reliable D call. V was clipped by 5 bases and J by 0 bases, with 8 bases between them. The CDR3 covers 14 residues. CDR3 DNA sequence: TGTGCCAGCAGTCCGATTGATAGCAATCAGCCCCAGCATTTT. It codes for CASSPIDSNQPQHF.

This clonotype has a handful of counts. The V gene is TRBV19, the J gene TRBJ1-1; 9 nucleotides align to TRBD1. Looked up from germline, CDR1 is LNHDA and CDR2 is SQIVND (reference sequence). CDR3 size: 14 residues. V dropped 9 bases and J dropped 10; count of bases not matched to a gene: 15. For the CDR3, the DNA is TGTGCCAGCAACCGGGACAGGGTCCTACAGGGAGCTTTCTTT. It specifies CASNRDRVLQGAFF.

There are many counts of this clonotype. The chain couples TRBV11-2 to TRBJ2-7; D perhaps matches TRBD1 (5 bases). V shed 4 bases and J shed 6 bases, with 16 bases lying between them. This CDR3 comprises 14 residues. From germline, CDR1 is SGHAT and CDR2 FQNNGV. CDR3 in amino acids: CASSSPRGLGEQYF. CDR3 sequence (DNA): TGTGCCAGCAGCTCCCCTAGGGGTTTAGGCGAGCAGTACTTC.

This clonotype was detected many times. The V and J genes are TRBV12-3 or TRBV12-4 and TRBJ2-5; 10 nucleotides align to TRBD1. V was pared by 8 bases and J by 4 bases, with 4 bases of the junction left unmatched. The CDR3 is made up of 13 amino acids. CDR3 sequence reads: CASDRGHGETQYF. CDR3 nucleotides: TGTGCCAGCGACAGGGGGCATGGAGAGACCCAGTACTTC.

The rearrangement uses TRBV18 and TRBJ1-2; TRBD1 is a possible D gene (6 bases). This CDR3 has 15 amino acids. The V end was cut by 2 bases, the J end by 6 bases, with 16 bases between. In germline, CDR1 is KGHSH, CDR2 LQKENI. The CDR3 protein is CASSPKEARGHGYTF. The DNA of the CDR3 is TGTGCCAGCTCACCAAAAGAAGCCAGGGGCCATGGCTACACCTTC.

This clonotype appeared a few times. The chain carries TRBV27 and TRBJ2-1; the D call may be TRBD1 or TRBD2 (5 bases each). Trimming pared 6 bases from V and 1 base from J, leaving 22 bases between. Germline loops: CDR1 MNHEY, CDR2 SMNVEV (reference sequence). The CDR3 length is 18 residues. CDR3 loop: CASSYLNRDRYSYNEQFF. CDR3 coding DNA: TGTGCCAGCAGCTACCTAAACCGGGACCGATATTCCTACAATGAGCAGTTCTTC.

The chain uses TRBV10-1 and TRBJ2-5; D is ambiguous. Germline V gene lookup returns CDR1 WNHNN and CDR2 SYGVQD (reference sequence). Deletions cut 2 bases from V and 7 bases from J, with 14 bases between. The CDR3 runs 14 residues. The CDR3 DNA sequence: TGCGCCAGCAGTGAGAGGGCCCCCTTAGGGACCCAGTACTTC. Its translation: CASSERAPLGTQYF.

The sample holds many counts of this clonotype. The chain carries TRBV5-5 and TRBJ1-5, with D unclear. The CDR3 spans 12 residues. The germline CDR1 and CDR2 sequences are SGHKS and YYEKEE (reference sequence). Trimming stripped 0 bases from V and 5 bases from J, with 3 bases between. The CDR3 protein is CASSLVDQPQHF. In DNA, the CDR3 is TGTGCCAGCAGCTTGGTTGATCAGCCCCAGCATTTT.

This clonotype came up many times. The chain carries TRBV3-1 and TRBJ2-5, with 7 bases identical to TRBD1. Germline CDR1 is LGHDT and CDR2 is YNNKEL (reference sequence). The CDR3 consists of 15 residues. Trimming cost V 2 bases and J 2 bases; bases outside gene matches: 5. CDR3 sequence reads: CASSQQTGVQETQYF. The CDR3 region has the DNA TGTGCCAGCAGCCAACAAACAGGGGTACAAGAGACCCAGTACTTC.

J is TRBJ2-7 and V is TRBV6-2 or TRBV6-3, with D unclear. This CDR3 region has 13 residues. With 7 bases removed from V and 7 bases from J, the gap between germline ends came to 17 bases. Germline CDR1 reads MNHEY; CDR2 reads SVGEGT. Here the CDR3 reads CASTRIYEAEQYF. DNA for the CDR3: TGTGCCAGCACCAGGATTTACGAGGCGGAGCAGTACTTC.

A few counts support this clonotype. V is TRBV28 and J is TRBJ1-5, with D unclear. Trimming removed 7 bases from V and 7 bases from J, with 17 bases in between. Germline V gene lookup returns CDR1 MDHEN and CDR2 SYDVKM. The CDR3 loop spans 14 amino acids. This chain's CDR3 is CASIGGGLFQPQHF. In DNA form, the CDR3 reads TGTGCCAGCATCGGCGGAGGGCTATTCCAGCCCCAGCATTTT.

This clonotype came up a few times. The rearrangement links TRBV7-8 to TRBJ1-2; D gene ambiguous. V lost 3 bases and J lost 6, with 8 bases in between. CDR3 length: 12 amino acids. CDR1 and CDR2 from the germline V gene are SGHVS and FQNEAQ. The CDR3 loop is CASSLSQNGYTF. The DNA of the CDR3 is TGTGCCAGCAGCTTGTCACAGAATGGCTACACCTTC.

This clonotype was recorded once. The chain is built from TRBV20-1 and TRBJ2-5; D may be TRBD2 (7 bases). The V gene's germline CDR1 is DFQATT and CDR2 SNEGSKA (reference sequence). The germline V and J ends were trimmed by 3 bases and 5 bases, with 25 bases remaining between them. CDR3 length: 17 residues. The chain's CDR3 is CSASPSQGGGQAETQYF. DNA of the CDR3: TGCAGTGCTAGTCCGAGCCAAGGGGGGGGGCAGGCTGAGACCCAGTACTTC.

This clonotype appeared a few times. CDR3 nucleotides: TGCAGTGCCCTGACGGGGGCCGGTACAGATACGCAGTATTTT. It encodes CSALTGAGTDTQYF. The rearrangement uses TRBV20-1 and TRBJ2-3; possibly TRBD1 or TRBD2 for D (6 bases each). The CDR3 runs to 14 residues. V was cut by 6 bases and J by 3 bases, with 16 bases left in between. CDR1 is DFQATT, CDR2 SNEGSKA, per germline (reference sequence).

The chain recombines TRBV4-2 with TRBJ2-5; a weak D match, TRBD2 (5 bases). CDR3 length equals 13 residues. CDR1 is LGHNA, CDR2 YNFKEQ, per germline. The ends were cut back, 0 bases at V and 5 bases at J, with 7 bases in the middle. The CDR3 DNA is TGTGCCAGCAGCCAAGAACTAGTGGAGACCCAGTACTTC. It specifies CASSQELVETQYF.

With respect to this clonotype: At one end, the junction sequence differs from germline, possibly due to a read error. The chain is built from TRBV18 and TRBJ1-4; D not resolved. Per germline, CDR1 KGHSH and CDR2 LQKENI. The length of the CDR3 is 15 residues. The DNA of the CDR3 is TGTACCAGCTCACCGATCCCCGGGGATAATGAAAAACTGTTTTTT. It encodes CTSSPIPGDNEKLFF.

This clonotype has a handful of counts. The CDR3 loop reads CASSYSIREPYQPQHF. The DNA of the CDR3 is TGTGCCAGCAGTTACTCGATTCGCGAGCCCTATCAGCCCCAGCATTTT. V gene TRBV6-2 or TRBV6-3 combines with J gene TRBJ1-5; D unresolved. The germline V gene has CDR1 MNHEY and CDR2 SVGEGT. V was clipped by 0 bases and J by 5 bases, with 14 bases between them. CDR3 length equals 16 residues.

The rearrangement uses TRBV18 and TRBJ2-3, with TRBD1 matching 8 bases. The length of the CDR3 is 17 residues. Trimming took 3 bases from V and 0 from J; bases not matched to a gene: 8. The germline gives CDR1 KGHSH, CDR2 LQKENI. CDR3 protein: CASSPLDRATSTDTQYF. The CDR3, as DNA: TGTGCCAGCTCACCGTTGGACAGGGCAACTAGCACAGATACGCAGTATTTT. Full variable domain (missing parts from reference TRBV18 and TRBJ2-3): NAGVMQNPRHLVRRRGQEARLRCSPMKGHSHVYWYRQLPEEGLKFMVYLQKENIIDESGMPKERFSAEFPKEGPSILRIQQVVRGDSAAYFCASSPLDRATSTDTQYFGPGTRLTVL.

This clonotype has more than one count but fewer than ten. The chain carries TRBV20-1 and TRBJ2-7; D unresolved. V gave up 5 bases and J gave up 3 bases, with 14 bases separating them. There are 13 residues in the CDR3. Germline V gene data show CDR1 as DFQATT and CDR2 as SNEGSKA (reference sequence). Here the CDR3 reads CSASGRNFYEQYF. The CDR3 bases are TGCAGTGCTTCCGGTCGTAATTTCTACGAGCAGTACTTC.

This clonotype came up a few times. Here the CDR3 reads CASSLGSLSGNTIYF. The CDR3 DNA is TGTGCCAGCAGTTTAGGTAGTCTCTCTGGAAACACCATATATTTT. The rearrangement links TRBV12-3 or TRBV12-4 to TRBJ1-3; D unresolved. The CDR3 consists of 15 residues. The V end lost 1 base, the J end lost 0 bases, and 7 bases lay between the germline ends.

There are a few counts of this clonotype. The chain uses TRBV7-3 and TRBJ2-3; D uncertain. The CDR3 loop spans 16 amino acids. Germline lookup yields CDR1 SGHTA and CDR2 FQGTGA. The ends were cut back, 5 bases at V and 0 bases at J, with 15 bases in the middle. The CDR3 DNA sequence: TGTGCCAGCAGCCCAAGCGCTGCCTCTAGCACAGATACGCAGTATTTT. Translation: CASSPSAASSTDTQYF. Supplemented by reference TRBV7-3 and TRBJ2-3, the full variable domain reads GAGVSQTPSNKVTEKGKYVELRCDPISGHTALYWYRQSLGQGPEFLIYFQGTGAADDSGLPNDRFFAVRPEGSVSTLKIQRTERGDSAVYLCASSPSAASSTDTQYFGPGTRLTVL.

This clonotype was counted ten times or more. The V gene is TRBV2, the J gene TRBJ2-5; the D call may be TRBD1 or TRBD2 (5 bases each). Trimming removed 7 bases at V and 2 bases at J, with 14 bases between. This CDR3 spans 14 amino acids. CDR1 SNHLY and CDR2 FYNNEI come from the germline V gene. The CDR3 is CASKEGRAQETQYF. The CDR3 bases are TGTGCCAGCAAAGAGGGCAGGGCTCAAGAGACCCAGTACTTC.

This clonotype was seen more than once but under ten times. A much larger clone lies one base from this, so it may be a read error. The chain uses TRBV2 and TRBJ1-5; the D is unclear. The CDR3 length is 13 residues. CDR1 is SNHLY, CDR2 FYNNEI, per germline. The CDR3 protein is CVSSAGSNQPQHF. In nucleotides, the CDR3 is TGTGTCAGCAGTGCCGGGTCTAATCAGCCCCAGCATTTT.

In this sample, this clonotype turned up many times. The chain has TRBV11-2 and TRBJ2-7; TRBD2 is a possible D gene (6 bases). Trimming left V 3 bases short and J 0 bases short, with 15 bases between. The CDR3 consists of 16 residues. The germline CDR1 and CDR2 sequences are SGHAT and FQNNGV. CDR3 sequence: CASSLTRGEVSYEQYF. CDR3 sequence (DNA): TGTGCCAGCAGCTTGACCCGCGGGGAGGTCTCCTACGAGCAGTACTTC.

The chain couples TRBV5-6 to TRBJ1-1; a possible D gene is TRBD1 (6 bases). Trimming took 3 bases from V and 1 from J, leaving 16 bases between them. There are 16 residues in the CDR3. The V gene's germline CDR1 is SGHDT and CDR2 YYEEEE. The CDR3 sequence is CASSWGQSISNTEAFF. For the CDR3, the DNA is TGTGCCAGCAGCTGGGGGCAATCGATTTCGAACACTGAAGCTTTCTTT. The variable domain in full, completed from reference TRBV5-6 and TRBJ1-1, reads DAGVTQSPTHLIKTRGQQVTLRCSPKSGHDTVSWYQQALGQGPQFIFQYYEEEERQRGNFPDRFSGHQFPNYSSELNVNALLLGDSALYLCASSWGQSISNTEAFFGQGTRLTVV.

About this clonotype itself: This could be a read error, since a much larger clone is one nucleotide away. The chain couples TRBV6-9 to TRBJ2-7, with TRBD2 matching over 11 bases. Germline values: CDR1 MNHGY, CDR2 SVAAGI. The CDR3 covers 15 residues. The CDR3 spells CASSVTSGGSYERYF. CDR3 bases: TGTGCCAGCAGTGTTACTAGCGGGGGATCCTACGAGCGGTACTTC.